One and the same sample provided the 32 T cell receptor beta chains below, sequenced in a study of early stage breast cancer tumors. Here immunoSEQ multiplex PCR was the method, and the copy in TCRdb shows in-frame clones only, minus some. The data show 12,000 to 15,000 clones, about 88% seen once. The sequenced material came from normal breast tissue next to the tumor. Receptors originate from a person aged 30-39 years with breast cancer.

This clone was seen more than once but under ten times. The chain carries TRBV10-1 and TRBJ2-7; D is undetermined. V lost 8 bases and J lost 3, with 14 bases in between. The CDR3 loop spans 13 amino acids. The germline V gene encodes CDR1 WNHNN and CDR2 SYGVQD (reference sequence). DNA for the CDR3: TGCGCCAGCCGATGGGATAGAGACTACGAGCAGTACTTC. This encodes CASRWDRDYEQYF.

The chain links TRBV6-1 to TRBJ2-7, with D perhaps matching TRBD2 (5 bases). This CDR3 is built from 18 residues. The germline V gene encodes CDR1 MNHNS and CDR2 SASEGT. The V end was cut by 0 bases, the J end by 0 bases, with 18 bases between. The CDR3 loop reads CASSEAAGLVTLSYEQYF. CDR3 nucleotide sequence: TGTGCCAGCAGTGAAGCGGCCGGACTGGTCACCCTCTCCTACGAGCAGTACTTC.

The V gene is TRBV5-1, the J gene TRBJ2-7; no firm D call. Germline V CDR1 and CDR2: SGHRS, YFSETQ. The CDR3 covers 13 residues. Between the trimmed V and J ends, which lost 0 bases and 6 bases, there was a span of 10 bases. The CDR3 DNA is TGCGCCAGCAGCTTGGATGGGTCTCCCGAGCAGTACTTC. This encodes CASSLDGSPEQYF.

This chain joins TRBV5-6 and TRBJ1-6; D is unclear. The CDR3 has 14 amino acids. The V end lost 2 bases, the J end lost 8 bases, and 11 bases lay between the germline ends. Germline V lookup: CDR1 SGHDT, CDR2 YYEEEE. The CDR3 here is CASSLVPSYSPLHF. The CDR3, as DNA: TGTGCCAGCAGCTTAGTTCCGTCTTATTCACCCCTCCACTTT.

The CDR3 reads CASSRGDLPSDWTQYF. CDR3 in DNA: TGTGCCAGCAGCCGGGGGGATCTTCCCTCCGATTGGACGCAGTATTTT. This rearrangement joins TRBV14 to TRBJ2-3; perhaps TRBD2 as D (6 bases). Trimming took 4 bases from V and 9 from J, leaving 23 bases between them. This CDR3 is built from 16 residues. The germline CDR1 and CDR2 sequences are SGHDN and FVKESK.

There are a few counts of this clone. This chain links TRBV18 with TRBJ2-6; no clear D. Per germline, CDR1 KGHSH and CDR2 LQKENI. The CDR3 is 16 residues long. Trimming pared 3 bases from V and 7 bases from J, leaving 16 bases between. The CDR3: CASSPADGGSANVLTF. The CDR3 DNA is TGTGCCAGCTCACCGGCGGACGGCGGATCAGCCAACGTCCTGACTTTC. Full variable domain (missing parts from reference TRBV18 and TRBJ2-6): NAGVMQNPRHLVRRRGQEARLRCSPMKGHSHVYWYRQLPEEGLKFMVYLQKENIIDESGMPKERFSAEFPKEGPSILRIQQVVRGDSAAYFCASSPADGGSANVLTFGAGSRLTVL.

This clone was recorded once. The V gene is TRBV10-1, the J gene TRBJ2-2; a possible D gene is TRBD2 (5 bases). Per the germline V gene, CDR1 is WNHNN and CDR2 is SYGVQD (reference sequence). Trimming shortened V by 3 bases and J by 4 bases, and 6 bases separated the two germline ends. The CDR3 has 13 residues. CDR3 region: CASSESGTGELFF. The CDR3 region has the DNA TGCGCCAGCAGTGAAAGCGGCACCGGGGAGCTGTTTTTT.

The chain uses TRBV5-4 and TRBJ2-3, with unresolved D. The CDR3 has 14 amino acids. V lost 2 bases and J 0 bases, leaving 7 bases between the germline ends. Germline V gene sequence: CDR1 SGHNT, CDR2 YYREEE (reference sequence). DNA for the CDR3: TGTGCCAGCAGCTTTGGTTACAGCACAGATACGCAGTATTTT. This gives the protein CASSFGYSTDTQYF.

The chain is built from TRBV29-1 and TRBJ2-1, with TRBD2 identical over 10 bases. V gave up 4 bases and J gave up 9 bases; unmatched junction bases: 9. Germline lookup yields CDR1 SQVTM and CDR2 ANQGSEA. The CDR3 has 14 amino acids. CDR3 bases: TGCAGCGTTGGGCGGAGCGGGAGGGCCGGTGAGCAGTTCTTC. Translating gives CSVGRSGRAGEQFF.

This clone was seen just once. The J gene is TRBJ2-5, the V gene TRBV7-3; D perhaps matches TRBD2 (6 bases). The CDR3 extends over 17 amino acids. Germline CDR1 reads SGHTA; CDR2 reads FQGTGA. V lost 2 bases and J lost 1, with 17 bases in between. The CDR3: CASSLGWPSESQETQYF. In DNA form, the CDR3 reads TGTGCCAGCAGCTTAGGATGGCCTAGCGAATCCCAAGAGACCCAGTACTTC.

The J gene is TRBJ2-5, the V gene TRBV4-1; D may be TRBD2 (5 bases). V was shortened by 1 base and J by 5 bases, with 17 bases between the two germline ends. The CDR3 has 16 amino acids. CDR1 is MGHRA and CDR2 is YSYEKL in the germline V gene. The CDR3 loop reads CASSQGEGGRLETQYF. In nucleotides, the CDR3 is TGCGCCAGCAGCCAAGGAGAGGGTGGCCGGTTGGAGACCCAGTACTTC.

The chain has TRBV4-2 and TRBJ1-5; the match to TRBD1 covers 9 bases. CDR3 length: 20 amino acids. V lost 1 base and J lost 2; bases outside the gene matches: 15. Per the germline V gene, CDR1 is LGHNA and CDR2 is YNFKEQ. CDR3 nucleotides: TGTGCCAGCAGCCAAGCGAGGGCGGGACAGGGCCTTGATCGCAATCAGCCCCAGCATTTT. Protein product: CASSQARAGQGLDRNQPQHF.

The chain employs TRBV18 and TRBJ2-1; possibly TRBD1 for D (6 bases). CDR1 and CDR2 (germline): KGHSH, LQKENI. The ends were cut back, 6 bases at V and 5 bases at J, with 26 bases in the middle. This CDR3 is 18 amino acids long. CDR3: CASSRGDRLFFPNNEQFF. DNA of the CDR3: TGTGCCAGCTCCCGGGGCGACAGGTTATTTTTTCCCAACAATGAGCAGTTCTTC.

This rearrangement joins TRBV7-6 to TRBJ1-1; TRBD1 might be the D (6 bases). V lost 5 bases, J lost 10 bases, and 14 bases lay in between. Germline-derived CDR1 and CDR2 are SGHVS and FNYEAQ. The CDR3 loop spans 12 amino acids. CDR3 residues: CASSPDSGVAFF. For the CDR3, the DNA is TGTGCCAGCAGCCCAGACTCAGGGGTAGCTTTCTTT.

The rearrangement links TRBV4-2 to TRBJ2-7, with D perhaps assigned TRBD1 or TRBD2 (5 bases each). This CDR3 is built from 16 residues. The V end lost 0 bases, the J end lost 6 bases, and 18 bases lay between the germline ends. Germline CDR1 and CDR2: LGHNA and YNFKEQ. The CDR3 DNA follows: TGTGCCAGCAGCCAAGAAGGCTGGGGGTTAGCACCCGAGCAGTACTTC. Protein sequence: CASSQEGWGLAPEQYF.

CDR3 nucleotide sequence: TGTGCCAGCTCACTAAGACCCGGGACAGACGTTCAAGAGACCCAGTACTTC. Encoded protein: CASSLRPGTDVQETQYF. V usage is TRBV18 and J usage is TRBJ2-5; 7 positions agree with TRBD1. V shed 4 bases, J shed 2 bases, and the junction held 13 bases outside the gene matches. Germline V CDR1 and CDR2: KGHSH, LQKENI. This CDR3 contains 17 residues.

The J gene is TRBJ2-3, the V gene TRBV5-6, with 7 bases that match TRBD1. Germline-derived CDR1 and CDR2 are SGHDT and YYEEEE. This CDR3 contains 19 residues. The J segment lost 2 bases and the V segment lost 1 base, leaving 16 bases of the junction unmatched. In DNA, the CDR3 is TGTGCCAGCAGCTTGACAGGGGAGTGGTCGGGCCCCCACACAGATACGCAGTATTTT. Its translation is CASSLTGEWSGPHTDTQYF.

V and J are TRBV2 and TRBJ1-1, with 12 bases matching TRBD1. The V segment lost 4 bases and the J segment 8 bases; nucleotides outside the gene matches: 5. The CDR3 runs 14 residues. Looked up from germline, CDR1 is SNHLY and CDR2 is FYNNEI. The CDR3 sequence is CASSVGQGAVEAFF. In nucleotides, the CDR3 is TGTGCCAGCAGTGTGGGACAGGGGGCGGTAGAAGCTTTCTTT.

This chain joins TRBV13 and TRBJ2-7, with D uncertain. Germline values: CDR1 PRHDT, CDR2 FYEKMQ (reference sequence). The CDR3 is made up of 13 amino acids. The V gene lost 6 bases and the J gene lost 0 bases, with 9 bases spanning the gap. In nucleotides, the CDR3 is TGTGCCAGCAGGACCCTCAGCTCCTACGAGCAGTACTTC. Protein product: CASRTLSSYEQYF.

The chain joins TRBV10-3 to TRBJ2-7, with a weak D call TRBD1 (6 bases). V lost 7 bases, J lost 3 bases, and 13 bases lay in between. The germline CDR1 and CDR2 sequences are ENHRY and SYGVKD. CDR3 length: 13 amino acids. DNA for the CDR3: TGTGCCATCAATCGAGGACAGAACTACGAGCAGTACTTC. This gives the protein CAINRGQNYEQYF.

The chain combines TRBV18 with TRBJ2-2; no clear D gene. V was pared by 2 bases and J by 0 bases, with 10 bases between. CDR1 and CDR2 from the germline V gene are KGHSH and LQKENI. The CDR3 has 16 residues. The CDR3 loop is CASSPRSDANTGELFF. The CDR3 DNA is TGTGCCAGCTCACCAAGAAGCGACGCGAACACCGGGGAGCTGTTTTTT.

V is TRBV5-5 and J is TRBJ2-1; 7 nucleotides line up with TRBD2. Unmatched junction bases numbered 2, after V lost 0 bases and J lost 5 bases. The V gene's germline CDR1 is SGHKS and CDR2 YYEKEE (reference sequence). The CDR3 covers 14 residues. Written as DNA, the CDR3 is TGTGCCAGCAGCTTGGGACGGGGGGACAATGAGCAGTTCTTC. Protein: CASSLGRGDNEQFF.

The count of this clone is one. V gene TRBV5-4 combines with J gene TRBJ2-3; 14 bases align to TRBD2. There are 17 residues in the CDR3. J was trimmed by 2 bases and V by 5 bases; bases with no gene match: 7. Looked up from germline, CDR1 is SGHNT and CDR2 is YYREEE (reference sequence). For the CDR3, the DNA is TGTGCCAGCAGGGGGACTAGCGGGAGTGTTCCCACAGATACGCAGTATTTT. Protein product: CASRGTSGSVPTDTQYF. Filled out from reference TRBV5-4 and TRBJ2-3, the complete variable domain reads ETGVTQSPTHLIKTRGQQVTLRCSSQSGHNTVSWYQQALGQGPQFIFQYYREEENGRGNFPPRFSGLQFPNYSSELNVNALELDDSALYLCASRGTSGSVPTDTQYFGPGTRLTVL.

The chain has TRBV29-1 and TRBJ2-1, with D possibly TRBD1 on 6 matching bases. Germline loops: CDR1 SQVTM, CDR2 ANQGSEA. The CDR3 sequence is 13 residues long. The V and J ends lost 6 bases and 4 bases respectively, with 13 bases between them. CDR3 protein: CSVQGLEYNEQFF. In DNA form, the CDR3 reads TGCAGCGTCCAGGGGTTGGAATACAATGAGCAGTTCTTC.

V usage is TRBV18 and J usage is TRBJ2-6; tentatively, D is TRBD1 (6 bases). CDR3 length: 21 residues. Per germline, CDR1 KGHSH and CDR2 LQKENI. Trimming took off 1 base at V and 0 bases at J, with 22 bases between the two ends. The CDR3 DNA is TGTGCCAGCTCACCACGGGGATTAGGGACACGAACCCTCTCTGGGGCCAACGTCCTGACTTTC. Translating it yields CASSPRGLGTRTLSGANVLTF. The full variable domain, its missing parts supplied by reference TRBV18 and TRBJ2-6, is NAGVMQNPRHLVRRRGQEARLRCSPMKGHSHVYWYRQLPEEGLKFMVYLQKENIIDESGMPKERFSAEFPKEGPSILRIQQVVRGDSAAYFCASSPRGLGTRTLSGANVLTFGAGSRLTVL.

The CDR3 DNA is TGTGCCAGCAGCTTTGAAACTAATGAAAAACTGTTTTTT. Its translation: CASSFETNEKLFF. The chain combines TRBV5-6 with TRBJ1-4; D uncertain. V was pared by 2 bases and J by 1 base, with 3 bases between. Germline CDR1 and CDR2: SGHDT and YYEEEE. CDR3 length equals 13 residues. The complete variable domain, with remaining parts taken from reference TRBV5-6 and TRBJ1-4, reads DAGVTQSPTHLIKTRGQQVTLRCSPKSGHDTVSWYQQALGQGPQFIFQYYEEEERQRGNFPDRFSGHQFPNYSSELNVNALLLGDSALYLCASSFETNEKLFFGSGTQLSVL.

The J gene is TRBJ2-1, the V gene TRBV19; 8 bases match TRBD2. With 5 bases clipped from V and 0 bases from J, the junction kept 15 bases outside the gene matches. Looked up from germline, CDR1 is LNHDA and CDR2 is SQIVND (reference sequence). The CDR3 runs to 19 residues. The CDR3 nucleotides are TGTGCCAGTAGTCTCCCGAGGGGCGGGAGGCTGTCCTCCTACAATGAGCAGTTCTTC. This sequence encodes CASSLPRGGRLSSYNEQFF. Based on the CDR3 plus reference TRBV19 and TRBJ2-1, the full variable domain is DGGITQSPKYLFRKEGQNVTLSCEQNLNHDAMYWYRQDPGQGLRLIYYSQIVNDFQKGDIAEGYSVSREKKESFPLTVTSAQKNPTAFYLCASSLPRGGRLSSYNEQFFGPGTRLTVL.

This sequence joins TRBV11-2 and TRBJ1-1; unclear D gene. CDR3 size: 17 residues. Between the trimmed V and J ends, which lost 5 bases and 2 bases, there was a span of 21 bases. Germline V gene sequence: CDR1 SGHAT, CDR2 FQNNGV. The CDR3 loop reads CASSPNPPTVGNTEAFF. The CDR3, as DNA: TGTGCCAGCAGCCCAAATCCACCGACGGTGGGAAACACTGAAGCTTTCTTT.

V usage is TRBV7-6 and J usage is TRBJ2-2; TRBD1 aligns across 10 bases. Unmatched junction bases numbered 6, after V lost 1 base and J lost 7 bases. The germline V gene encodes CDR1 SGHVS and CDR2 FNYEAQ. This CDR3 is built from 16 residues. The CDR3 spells CASSLGQGAKNGELFF. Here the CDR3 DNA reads TGTGCCAGCAGCTTAGGACAGGGGGCAAAAAACGGGGAGCTGTTTTTT.

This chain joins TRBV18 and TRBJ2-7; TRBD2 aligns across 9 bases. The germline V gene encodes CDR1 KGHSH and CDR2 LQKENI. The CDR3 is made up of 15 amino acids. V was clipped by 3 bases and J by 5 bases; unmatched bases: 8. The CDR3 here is CASSPLSGRANEQYF. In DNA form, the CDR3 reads TGTGCCAGCTCACCGCTTAGCGGGAGAGCGAACGAGCAGTACTTC.

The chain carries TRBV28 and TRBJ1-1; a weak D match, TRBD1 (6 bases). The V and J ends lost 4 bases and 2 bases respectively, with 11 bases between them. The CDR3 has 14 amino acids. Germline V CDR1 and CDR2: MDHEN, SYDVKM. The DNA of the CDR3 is TGTGCCAGCAGTTCCGGACAGTATAACACTGAAGCTTTCTTT. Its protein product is CASSSGQYNTEAFF. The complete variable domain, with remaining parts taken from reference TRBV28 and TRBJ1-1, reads DVKVTQSSRYLVKRTGEKVFLECVQDMDHENMFWYRQDPGLGLRLIYFSYDVKMKEKGDIPEGYSVSREKKERFSLILESASTNQTSMYLCASSSGQYNTEAFFGQGTRLTVV.

The CDR3 loop is CASSQSEGTYNSPLHF. The DNA for the CDR3 is TGCGCCAGCAGCCAATCCGAGGGGACCTATAATTCACCCCTCCACTTT. V usage is TRBV4-1 and J usage is TRBJ1-6; tentatively, D is TRBD1 (5 bases). The CDR3 sequence is 16 residues long. V gave up 2 bases and J gave up 2 bases, with 10 bases separating them. CDR1 is MGHRA and CDR2 is YSYEKL in the germline V gene.